The entry below gives a single T cell receptor beta chain sequence along with its context. Looked up from germline, CDR1 is SGHDN and CDR2 is FVKESK. The CDR3 is 14 residues long. V gave up 2 bases and J gave up 3 bases, with 10 bases separating them. One entry per CDR3 protein, called by TCRdb with MiXCR from the 5' RACE reads. This table has about 92,000 distinct CDR3 sequences, approximately 17% appearing once. This record belongs to a study of early T cells in non-severe SARS-CoV-2 infection. The chain has TRBV14 and TRBJ1-1, with D possibly TRBD1 on 5 matching bases. The TCR comes from an adult who was a healthcare worker with PCR-confirmed SARS-CoV-2 infection or an uninfected control (not recorded which). Material for sequencing was whole blood. The CDR3 reads CASSQSQGDTEAFF. The CDR3 DNA sequence: TGTGCCAGCAGCCAAAGTCAGGGAGACACTGAAGCTTTCTTT.